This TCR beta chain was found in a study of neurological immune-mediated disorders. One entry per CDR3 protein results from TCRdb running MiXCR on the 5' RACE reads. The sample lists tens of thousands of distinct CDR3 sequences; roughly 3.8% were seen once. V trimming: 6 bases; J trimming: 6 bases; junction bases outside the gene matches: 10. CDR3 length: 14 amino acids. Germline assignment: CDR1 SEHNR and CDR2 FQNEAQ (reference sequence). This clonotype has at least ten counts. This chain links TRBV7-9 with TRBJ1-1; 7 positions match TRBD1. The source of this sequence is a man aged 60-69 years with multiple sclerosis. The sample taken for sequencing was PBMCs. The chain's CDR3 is CASSHDRDFSEAFF. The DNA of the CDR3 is TGTGCCAGCAGTCATGACAGGGACTTTTCTGAAGCTTTCTTT.